The following is a T cell receptor (beta chain) sequence with its context. Patients of the Seattle cohort, enrolled during active infection, were followed longitudinally. The length of the CDR3 is 16 residues. Per the germline V gene, CDR1 is MDHEN and CDR2 is SYDVKM. The junction had 6 bases not matched to a gene; V was cut back by 3 bases and J by 1 base. This sample was taken from a study of blood T cell repertoires in COVID-19. Study-level background: COVID-19 samples from acute and convalescent phases originated in the United States, Italy and Spain. In each case, the material was cDNA or gDNA derived from T cells, B-cell-depleted T cells, or PBMCs.

Generated by immunoSEQ multiplex PCR, the TCRdb table keeps only in-frame clones and is missing some. There are some 56,000 clones in the sample; around nine tenths occur only once, and around 6.4% lies in the top ten. The genes are TRBV28 and TRBJ1-5; TRBD1 aligns across 7 bases. This receptor was identified in a woman aged 55-69 years with COVID-19, enrolled during active disease. Specimen: peripheral blood. In DNA, the CDR3 is TGTGCCAGCAGTTTCAAGGGGGCTGGGAGCAATCAGCCCCAGCATTTT. Protein product: CASSFKGAGSNQPQHF.